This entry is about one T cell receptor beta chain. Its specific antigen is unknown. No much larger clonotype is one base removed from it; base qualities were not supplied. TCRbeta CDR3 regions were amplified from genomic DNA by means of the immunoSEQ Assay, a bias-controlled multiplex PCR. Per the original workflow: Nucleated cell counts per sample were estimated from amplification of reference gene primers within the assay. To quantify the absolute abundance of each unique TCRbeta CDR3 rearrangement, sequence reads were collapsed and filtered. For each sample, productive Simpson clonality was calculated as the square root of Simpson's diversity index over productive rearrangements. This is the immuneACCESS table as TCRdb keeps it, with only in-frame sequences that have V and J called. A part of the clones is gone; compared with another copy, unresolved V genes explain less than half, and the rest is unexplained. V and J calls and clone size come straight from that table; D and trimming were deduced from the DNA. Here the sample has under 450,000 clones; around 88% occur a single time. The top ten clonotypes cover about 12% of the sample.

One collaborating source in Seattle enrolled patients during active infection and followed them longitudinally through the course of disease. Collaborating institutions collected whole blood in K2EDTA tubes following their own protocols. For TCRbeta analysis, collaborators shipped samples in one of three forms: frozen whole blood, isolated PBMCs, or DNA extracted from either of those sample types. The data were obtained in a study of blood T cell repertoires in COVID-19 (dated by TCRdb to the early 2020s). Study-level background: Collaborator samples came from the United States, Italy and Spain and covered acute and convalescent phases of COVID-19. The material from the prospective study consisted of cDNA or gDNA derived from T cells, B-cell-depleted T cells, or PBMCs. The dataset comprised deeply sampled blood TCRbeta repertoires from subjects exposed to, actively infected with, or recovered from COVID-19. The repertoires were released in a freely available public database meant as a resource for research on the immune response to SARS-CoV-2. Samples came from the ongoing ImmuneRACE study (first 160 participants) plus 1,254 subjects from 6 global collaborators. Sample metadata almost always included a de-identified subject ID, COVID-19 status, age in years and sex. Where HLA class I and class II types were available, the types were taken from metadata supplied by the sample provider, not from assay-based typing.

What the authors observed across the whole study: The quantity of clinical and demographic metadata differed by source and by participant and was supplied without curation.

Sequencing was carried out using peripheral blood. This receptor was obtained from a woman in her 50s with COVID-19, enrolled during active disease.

The CDR3 region reads CASSAVPGQSGYTF. The base sequence is TGTGCCAGCAGCGCAGTTCCGGGACAGTCAGGCTACACCTTC. The rearranged chain carries TRBV9 and TRBJ1-2, and 7 bases in between align with TRBD1. From the germline V gene, CDR1 is SGDLS and CDR2 is YYNGEE. The CDR3 sequence holds 14 residues, the cysteine and phenylalanine included. Only the CDR3 part of the read is kept: 42 bases, read in frame from the first base. V is pruned by 3 bases and J by 8 bases, leaving 10 bases of the junction without a gene match.